The source of this T cell receptor beta chain is a study of T cells after yellow fever vaccination. This clonotype was found a few times. This CDR3 spans 14 amino acids. Germline V gene data show CDR1 as SGHTS and CDR2 as YDEGEE. With V trimmed by 4 bases and J by 5 bases, 7 bases remained unmatched. TCRdb fed the 5' RACE reads into MiXCR, producing one record per CDR3 protein. The repertoire holds 620,000 or so distinct CDR3 sequences, with around an eighth as singletons. The material sequenced was PBMCs, taken on the day of the yellow fever booster vaccination. V usage is TRBV5-8 and J usage is TRBJ1-1; 8 bases align to TRBD1. This clonotype originated in a man under 40 who received the YFV17D yellow fever vaccine. The CDR3 DNA reads TGTGCCAGCAGCCCTCAGGGGGCTCGTACTGAAGCTTTCTTT. This encodes CASSPQGARTEAFF.